The 13 T cell receptor beta chains listed next were all sequenced from one sample in a study of T cell repertoires in cytomegalovirus infection. TCRdb ran MiXCR on the reads and lists one entry per CDR3 protein. The sample lists roughly 130,000 distinct CDR3 sequences, more than 7% occurring once. The sequencing input was PBMCs. The origin of the receptors is a human donor in good health (CMV status not recorded). Some clones in this sample may be carry-over from other donors' samples.

The chain carries TRBV2 and TRBJ1-6; D is ambiguous. This CDR3 comprises 13 residues. Germline values: CDR1 SNHLY, CDR2 FYNNEI. V was clipped by 6 bases and J by 7 bases, with 10 bases between them. The CDR3: CASRGRQNSPLHF. Here the CDR3 DNA reads TGTGCCAGCAGAGGACGACAAAATTCACCCCTCCACTTT.

This clonotype was counted many times. The CDR3 spells CASSLAVTENEQFF. The CDR3 DNA reads as TGTGCCAGCAGCTTAGCGGTGACAGAAAATGAGCAGTTCTTC. J is TRBJ2-1 and V is TRBV7-2; TRBD1 might be the D (5 bases). The CDR3 runs 14 residues. Germline values: CDR1 SGHTA, CDR2 FQGNSA. The V gene lost 0 bases and the J gene lost 7 bases, with 10 bases spanning the gap.

This clonotype has a count of ten or more. The rearrangement links TRBV6-5 to TRBJ2-3; TRBD1 aligns across 7 bases. There are 14 residues in the CDR3. Losses at the gene ends were 6 bases for V and 5 bases for J; bases not matched to a gene: 8. CDR1 and CDR2 (germline): MNHEY, SVGAGI. The CDR3 coding sequence is TGTGCCAGCAGGCAGGGACAGCATCTAGATACGCAGTATTTT. The encoded protein is CASRQGQHLDTQYF.

This clonotype was observed at least ten times. This rearrangement joins TRBV7-3 to TRBJ2-7; 9 nucleotides agree with TRBD1. This CDR3 has 15 amino acids. V lost 2 bases and J lost 2; bases outside the gene matches: 4. CDR1 is SGHTA and CDR2 is FQGTGA in the germline V gene. CDR3 sequence: CASSLGTGITYEQYF. The CDR3 DNA follows: TGTGCCAGCAGCTTAGGGACAGGGATCACCTACGAGCAGTACTTC.

This clonotype was seen ten or more times. The chain has TRBV27 and TRBJ2-1; D is possibly TRBD2 (5 bases). Germline CDR1 and CDR2: MNHEY and SMNVEV (reference sequence). This CDR3 has 16 residues. Trimming left V 2 bases short and J 3 bases short, with 14 bases between. This CDR3 is CASSLRGFGDYNEQFF. In DNA, the CDR3 is TGTGCCAGCAGTTTACGCGGGTTTGGGGACTACAATGAGCAGTTCTTC.

In regard to this clonotype: A much more abundant neighbour one base away suggests this may be a read error. The rearrangement uses TRBV28 and TRBJ2-4; D might be TRBD1 or TRBD2, each matching 5 bases. Trimming took off 4 bases at V and 0 bases at J, with 13 bases between the two ends. The V gene's germline CDR1 is MDHEN and CDR2 SYDVKM. This CDR3 comprises 16 residues. CDR3 bases: TGTGCCAGCAGTTCACCGGGGACGATAGCCAAAAACATTCAGTACTTC. Translated, it gives CASSSPGTIAKNIQYF.

This clonotype was seen at least ten times. The chain links TRBV12-3 or TRBV12-4 to TRBJ2-6; D call uncertain. CDR3 length equals 14 residues. V lost 6 bases to trimming and J lost 0 bases, with 6 bases between them. CDR3 sequence reads: CASSKNSGANVLTF. The CDR3 bases are TGTGCCAGCAGCAAGAACTCTGGGGCCAACGTCCTGACTTTC.

This clonotype was counted at least ten times. The CDR3 is CASSQEGPSGGGDTQYF. As DNA, the CDR3 is TGCGCCAGCAGCCAAGAGGGGCCTAGCGGGGGGGGGGATACGCAGTATTTT. V gene TRBV4-1 combines with J gene TRBJ2-3, with 12 nucleotides matching TRBD2. CDR1 and CDR2 from the germline V gene are MGHRA and YSYEKL. With V trimmed by 0 bases and J by 6 bases, 7 bases remained unmatched. The length of the CDR3 is 17 residues.

This clonotype was recorded at least ten times. One junction end disagrees with the germline gene, perhaps due to a read error. The chain joins TRBV20-1 to TRBJ2-2, with D possibly being TRBD2 (6 bases). Germline loops: CDR1 DFQATT, CDR2 SNEGSKA (reference sequence). CDR3 length equals 14 residues. CDR3 sequence: CSASDRGNPGELFF. CDR3 bases: TGCAGTGCTAGTGACCGGGGGAACCCCGGGGAGCTGTTTTTT.

This clonotype was counted many times. The V and J genes are TRBV11-1 and TRBJ2-3; D is unclear. The germline gives CDR1 SGHAT, CDR2 FQDESV (reference sequence). The V end was cut by 5 bases, the J end by 0 bases, with 3 bases between. The CDR3 runs 12 residues. The DNA for the CDR3 is TGTGCCAGCAGCGTGAGCACAGATACGCAGTATTTT. The encoded protein is CASSVSTDTQYF.

Points on this clonotype: A junction boundary mismatches the germline segment, possibly from a read error. This chain links TRBV28 with TRBJ2-1, with 13 bases fitting TRBD2. Germline V gene lookup returns CDR1 MDHEN and CDR2 SYDVKM. This CDR3 contains 15 residues. CDR3 nucleotide sequence: TGTGCCAGCAGTTCGGGACTAGCGGGGTCAAATGTGCAGTTCTTC. This encodes CASSSGLAGSNVQFF. Full variable domain (outside the CDR3, taken from reference TRBV28 and TRBJ2-1): DVKVTQSSRYLVKRTGEKVFLECVQDMDHENMFWYRQDPGLGLRLIYFSYDVKMKEKGDIPEGYSVSREKKERFSLILESASTNQTSMYLCASSSGLAGSNVQFFGPGTRLTVL.

This clonotype has just a few counts. The chain carries TRBV20-1 and TRBJ1-2; unclear D gene. V gave up 7 bases and J gave up 0 bases, with 15 bases separating them. This CDR3 region has 14 residues. Germline lookup yields CDR1 DFQATT and CDR2 SNEGSKA (reference sequence). The CDR3 loop is CSGARTTTNYGYTF. The CDR3 DNA follows: TGCAGTGGGGCCCGGACCACGACTAACTATGGCTACACCTTC.

This clonotype was seen at least ten times. The chain combines TRBV28 with TRBJ1-5; TRBD1 matches 9 bases. The CDR3 has 15 amino acids. The ends lost 8 bases at V and 4 bases at J; junction bases unmatched: 9. CDR1 and CDR2 from the germline V gene are MDHEN and SYDVKM. The CDR3 DNA sequence: TGTGCCAGCGGGCCGGGACAGGGTCGGAATCAGCCCCAGCATTTT. This sequence encodes CASGPGQGRNQPQHF.